Listed here are 11 T cell receptor beta chains from one sample, sequenced in a study of cytomegalovirus exposure and HLA in healthy donors. Libraries were prepared by immunoSEQ multiplex PCR; TCRdb keeps only in-frame clonotypes and omits some of them. The top ten clones hold 1% to 1.2% of a sample with approximately 220,000 clones, around nine tenths of them seen once. Specimen: PBMCs. These receptors came from a woman younger than 30 in good health and CMV-seronegative.

V usage is TRBV5-6 and J usage is TRBJ1-1, with 9 bases matching TRBD1. Germline V gives CDR1 SGHDT, CDR2 YYEEEE. V was clipped by 3 bases and J by 4 bases; unmatched bases: 13. The CDR3 extends over 17 amino acids. This chain's CDR3 is CASSSRDRVFDVTEAFF. The CDR3 coding sequence is TGTGCCAGCAGCTCCCGGGACAGGGTATTTGATGTCACTGAAGCTTTCTTT.

The rearrangement links TRBV11-2 to TRBJ1-1; 7 bases fit TRBD1. CDR1 and CDR2 (germline): SGHAT, FQNNGV. The V segment lost 2 bases and the J segment 11 bases; nucleotides outside the gene matches: 5. The CDR3 totals 12 residues. For the CDR3, the DNA is TGTGCCAGCAGCTTAACAGGGGTGGTCGCTTTCTTT. It codes for CASSLTGVVAFF.

This clone was observed once. The chain recombines TRBV19 with TRBJ1-5, with 8 bases that match TRBD1. Looked up from germline, CDR1 is LNHDA and CDR2 is SQIVND (reference sequence). CDR3 length: 16 residues. V trimming: 6 bases; J trimming: 2 bases; junction bases outside the gene matches: 9. The CDR3 coding sequence is TGTGCCAGTAGACCACGTGGGACAGGTGGCAATCAGCCCCAGCATTTT. Translated: CASRPRGTGGNQPQHF.

This chain links TRBV5-1 with TRBJ1-3; D is uncertain. The CDR3 is 13 amino acids. The germline V gene encodes CDR1 SGHRS and CDR2 YFSETQ. Trimming pared 3 bases from V and 2 bases from J, leaving 6 bases between. For the CDR3, the DNA is TGCGCCAGCAGCTGGGAGCCTGGAAACACCATATATTTT. This gives the protein CASSWEPGNTIYF. Full variable domain (missing parts from reference TRBV5-1 and TRBJ1-3): KAGVTQTPRYLIKTRGQQVTLSCSPISGHRSVSWYQQTPGQGLQFLFEYFSETQRNKGNFPGRFSGRQFSNSRSEMNVSTLELGDSALYLCASSWEPGNTIYFGEGSWLTVV.

Written as DNA, the CDR3 is TGTGCCGCTGTCGAGTTCCTCGACTATGGCTACACCTTC. Translation: CAAVEFLDYGYTF. The gene calls are TRBV6-1 and TRBJ1-2; D gene ambiguous. Germline CDR1 and CDR2: MNHNS and SASEGT. The CDR3 extends over 13 amino acids. The V end lost 11 bases, the J end lost 3 bases, and 16 bases lay between the germline ends.

The chain couples TRBV19 to TRBJ2-7, with 10 nucleotides matching TRBD1. CDR3 length: 14 residues. J gave up 3 bases and V 6 bases, and 5 bases lay outside the gene matches. Germline V gene data show CDR1 as LNHDA and CDR2 as SQIVND (reference sequence). CDR3 protein: CASSRTGGDYEQYF. CDR3 nucleotide sequence: TGTGCCAGTAGCCGGACAGGGGGTGACTACGAGCAGTACTTC.

The chain joins TRBV2 to TRBJ2-7, with a possible D match to TRBD1 (5 bases). This CDR3 has 14 amino acids. Germline CDR1 is SNHLY and CDR2 is FYNNEI. V lost 6 bases and J 0 bases, leaving 12 bases between the germline ends. CDR3: CASRFTRASYEQYF. The DNA for the CDR3 is TGTGCCAGCAGGTTCACCAGGGCCTCCTACGAGCAGTACTTC.

This clone was seen only once. The V and J genes are TRBV19 and TRBJ1-1; D is uncertain. This CDR3 spans 13 amino acids. Germline assignment: CDR1 LNHDA and CDR2 SQIVND (reference sequence). Trimming shortened V by 2 bases and J by 5 bases, and 9 bases separated the two germline ends. This CDR3 reads CASSINSWTEAFF. The CDR3 region has the DNA TGTGCCAGTAGTATAAACAGCTGGACTGAAGCTTTCTTT.

This clone has only one observation. The chain has TRBV4-1 and TRBJ2-4; the D is unclear. With 1 base removed from V and 9 bases from J, the gap between germline ends came to 4 bases. This CDR3 contains 11 residues. Looked up from germline, CDR1 is MGHRA and CDR2 is YSYEKL. This CDR3 reads CASSQASIQYF. DNA for the CDR3: TGCGCCAGCAGCCAAGCCAGCATTCAGTACTTC.

The chain recombines TRBV5-1 with TRBJ2-1, with 11 bases lining up with TRBD2. With 2 bases clipped from V and 2 bases from J, the junction kept 15 bases outside the gene matches. Germline V lookup: CDR1 SGHRS, CDR2 YFSETQ. The CDR3 runs 20 residues. In DNA form, the CDR3 reads TGCGCCAGCAGCTTAGAGACTAGCGGGATTAGATCTATCCCCTACAATGAGCAGTTCTTC. Translation: CASSLETSGIRSIPYNEQFF.

The CDR3, as DNA: TGTGCCAGCAGAGCTAGCGGGAGGGCCGCAGATACGCAGTATTTT. It is translated as CASRASGRAADTQYF. The rearrangement joins TRBV6-4 to TRBJ2-3; 12 bases map to TRBD2. V shed 6 bases and J 4 bases; nucleotides not matched to a gene: 5. Germline-derived CDR1 and CDR2 are MRHNA and SNTAGT. The CDR3 sequence is 15 residues long.